The 8 T cell receptor beta chains presented below share a single source sample, sequenced in a study of vaccination effects on CD4 cells after COVID-19. Sequencing followed a ViraFEST assay step that expanded antigen-specific CD4+ T cells with viral peptide pools. It was after approximately 11 days of culture that CD4+ T cells were isolated. Method: immunoSEQ multiplex PCR; TCRdb's copy keeps in-frame clones and lacks some. The table lists tens of thousands of clones, roughly 79% of them singletons, with about 2.7% in the top ten. Their cognate antigens are unknown. The sequencing used CD4+ T cells from PBMCs cultured with HCoV-229E spike peptides, collected before COVID-19 vaccination. The origin of the receptors is a human donor who received a COVID-19 vaccine.

Written as DNA, the CDR3 is TGTGCCAGCAGCATTTGGGTGGAAGAGACCCAGTACTTC. Its translation is CASSIWVEETQYF. The chain employs TRBV21-1 and TRBJ2-5. TRBV21-1 is termed a pseudogene. This CDR3 contains 13 residues.

This clone was counted between two and nine times. The chain carries TRBV5-1 and TRBJ2-3; 9 bases agree with TRBD1. V dropped 0 bases and J dropped 3; count of bases not matched to a gene: 5. From germline, CDR1 is SGHRS and CDR2 YFSETQ. The CDR3 is 16 residues long. The CDR3 DNA reads as TGCGCCAGCAGCTTGGCGGGACAGGGATTTACAGATACGCAGTATTTT. Its protein product is CASSLAGQGFTDTQYF.

The J gene is TRBJ2-5, the V gene TRBV5-1; a possible D gene is TRBD2 (6 bases). This CDR3 comprises 15 residues. V was shortened by 2 bases and J by 2 bases, with 13 bases between the two germline ends. Germline CDR1 and CDR2: SGHRS and YFSETQ. The CDR3 bases are TGCGCCAGCAGCTTCGGTGCAGGGAGGCAAGAGACCCAGTACTTC. This sequence encodes CASSFGAGRQETQYF. Based on the CDR3 plus reference TRBV5-1 and TRBJ2-5, the full variable domain is KAGVTQTPRYLIKTRGQQVTLSCSPISGHRSVSWYQQTPGQGLQFLFEYFSETQRNKGNFPGRFSGRQFSNSRSEMNVSTLELGDSALYLCASSFGAGRQETQYFGPGTRLLVL.

This rearrangement joins TRBV6-6 to TRBJ2-7, with 10 bases lining up with TRBD1. The CDR3 contains 14 residues. The germline V gene encodes CDR1 MNHNY and CDR2 SVGAGI (reference sequence). The CDR3 spells CASSPGQGVVLWNV. The CDR3 region has the DNA TGTGCCAGCAGCCCCGGACAGGGGGTGGTATTGTGGAACGTC.

CDR3 bases: TGCAGCGTTGGATATGGACAGGTTGGCTACACCTTC. Translation: CSVGYGQVGYTF. V is TRBV29-1 and J is TRBJ1-2; 7 bases align to TRBD1. V was pared by 4 bases and J by 7 bases, with 6 bases of the junction left unmatched. This CDR3 spans 12 amino acids. Germline V CDR1 and CDR2: SQVTM, ANQGSEA.

This clone came up a few times. The chain recombines TRBV5-1 with TRBJ2-2, with D perhaps matching TRBD1 (5 bases). CDR1 and CDR2 from the germline V gene are SGHRS and YFSETQ. V was cut by 0 bases and J by 6 bases, with 9 bases left in between. This CDR3 region has 14 residues. DNA of the CDR3: TGCGCCAGCAGCTTGGAAGGGGCTCCCGGGGAGCTGTTTTTT. Translated, it gives CASSLEGAPGELFF.

The V gene is TRBV28, the J gene TRBJ1-3; 8 bases line up with TRBD1. This CDR3 contains 15 residues. With 6 bases clipped from V and 0 bases from J, the junction kept 4 bases outside the gene matches. Germline assignment: CDR1 MDHEN and CDR2 SYDVKM. The CDR3 loop is CASRSRGPSGNTIYF. The CDR3 nucleotides are TGTGCCAGCAGATCCAGGGGGCCCTCTGGAAACACCATATATTTT.

This CDR3 is CASSPASGAKNIQYF. The CDR3 bases are TGTGCCAGCTCACCGGCCTCGGGGGCCAAAAACATTCAGTACTTC. The chain has TRBV18 and TRBJ2-4, with D possibly being TRBD2 (5 bases). CDR3 size: 15 residues. V lost 3 bases, J lost 1 base, and 10 bases lay in between. Germline lookup yields CDR1 KGHSH and CDR2 LQKENI.